This TCR beta chain stems from a study of T cells after yellow fever vaccination. The study's findings and limits: Clonotypes found in both CD4 and CD8 compartments made up a small share. Contamination by abundant bulk-population clonotypes could be present in FACS-sorted repertoires.

With regard to this clonotype: The antigen remains undetermined.

Germline CDR1 ENHRY, CDR2 SYGVKD. The V end was cut by 7 bases, the J end by 0 bases, with 10 bases between. The CDR3 loop spans 13 amino acids. TCRdb reanalysed the 5' RACE reads using MiXCR and keeps one entry per CDR3 protein. The sample lists 500,000 to 650,000 distinct CDR3 sequences, roughly a sixth occurring once. Sequenced here: PBMCs, sampled more than 4 days after the first yellow fever vaccination. The rearrangement uses TRBV10-3 and TRBJ2-7, with D possibly TRBD2 on 5 matching bases. This sequence was found in a man in his late teens or twenties who received the YFV17D yellow fever vaccine. The CDR3 reads CAIKERNSYEQYF. Here the CDR3 DNA reads TGTGCCATCAAAGAGCGGAACTCCTACGAGCAGTACTTC.